The rows below give T cell receptor beta chains drawn from one sample of a study of response to subunit inactivated influenza vaccine. Using its own MiXCR run on the RT-PCR reads, TCRdb lists one record per CDR3 protein. This table holds fewer than 600,000 distinct CDR3 sequences, 7.2% found once. The sample consisted of PBMCs from blood, taken about 23 months after vaccination. These receptor sequences come from a man between 50 and 75 years old who received an inactivated influenza vaccine. Both conserved end residues are part of each CDR3. Fields, in order: CDR3 protein, J gene, V gene.

CATSRDRRGLIF	TRBJ2-1	TRBV15
CSARDGGLAGGGRYNEQFF	TRBJ2-1	TRBV20-1
CASSLDRNLLLVEQYF	TRBJ2-7	TRBV12-3/TRBV12-4
CASSPLATNTGELFF	TRBJ2-2	TRBV12-3/TRBV12-4
CASRTSGTETQYF	TRBJ2-5	TRBV28
CASRKGPLKTQYF	TRBJ2-5	TRBV21-1
CAISEPRTGYGYTF	TRBJ1-2	TRBV10-3
CASRQGTGGFYEQYF	TRBJ2-7	TRBV6-1
CASSQWGPNEKLFF	TRBJ1-4	TRBV6-1
CAISESPGSGTEAFF	TRBJ1-1	TRBV10-3
CSAVRTSGEYEQYF	TRBJ2-7	TRBV20-1
CASSRTSGRNEQFF	TRBJ2-1	TRBV2
CASMLAGGKGEQYF	TRBJ2-7	TRBV5-1
CASSHTGQGRDEQFF	TRBJ2-1	TRBV7-9
CASSETGFFSTDTQYF	TRBJ2-3	TRBV7-2
CASSSRFPPYEQYF	TRBJ2-7	TRBV5-6
CASSSSGSYYETQYF	TRBJ2-5	TRBV6-5
CSARTGTRSYNEQFF	TRBJ2-1	TRBV20-1
CATSDPSGRVHNKQFF	TRBJ2-1	TRBV24-1
CASSVVEGVPAFF	TRBJ1-1	TRBV9
CASSLGFRGIYEQYF	TRBJ2-7	TRBV5-6
CATGPGSGSYNEQFF	TRBJ2-1	TRBV24-1
CASGGPDEKLFF	TRBJ1-4	TRBV12-3/TRBV12-4
CASSTAGYTDTQYF	TRBJ2-3	TRBV5-1
CASSLGGTGRNEQFF	TRBJ2-1	TRBV5-6
CASSPRRGGVDTQYF	TRBJ2-3	TRBV6-1
CASSWGQGSSYEQYF	TRBJ2-7	TRBV5-5
CSATNLLAGDYEQYF	TRBJ2-7	TRBV20-1
CASQSRDNYNEQFF	TRBJ2-1	TRBV9
CASSSRFGGLYEQYF	TRBJ2-7	TRBV7-8
CASSPKAGQGHNEQFF	TRBJ2-1	TRBV12-3/TRBV12-4
CANSQGRGQPQHF	TRBJ1-5	TRBV12-3/TRBV12-4
CASRGTSGREEQFF	TRBJ2-1	TRBV6-1
CSVERRSSGNSYEQYF	TRBJ2-7	TRBV29-1
CASSLTDMANNYGYTF	TRBJ1-2	TRBV11-2
CASSFGWVGQMIAKNIQYF	TRBJ2-4	TRBV28
CASSYGAGYNRNTGELFF	TRBJ2-2	TRBV6-5
CASSLPGTYEQYF	TRBJ2-7	TRBV5-1
CASAADSSYNEQFF	TRBJ2-1	TRBV5-1
CASSKLAGGENEQFF	TRBJ2-1	TRBV5-1
CASSRGLDRSNEQFF	TRBJ2-1	TRBV7-6
CASSLILAGDTGELFF	TRBJ2-2	TRBV5-1
CSAGGPQLEETQYF	TRBJ2-5	TRBV20-1
CASRSGASDNEQFF	TRBJ2-1	TRBV6-1
CASSFRRLGSSYNEQFF	TRBJ2-1	TRBV12-3/TRBV12-4
CASSSGQALNEQFF	TRBJ2-1	TRBV11-3
CASSLNQGSNQPQHF	TRBJ1-5	TRBV7-2
CASSLDSTNVNTEAFF	TRBJ1-1	TRBV7-2
CASSLSVTGGYEQFF	TRBJ2-1	TRBV7-9
CASSLAQGVYEQYF	TRBJ2-7	TRBV6-1
CASSFLVSEQYF	TRBJ2-7	TRBV12-3/TRBV12-4
CASSLPRQGGNLEQFF	TRBJ2-1	TRBV5-1
CASSYEDEKLFF	TRBJ1-4	TRBV3-1
CASSFGLAGGYNEQFF	TRBJ2-1	TRBV7-9
CASSSSTGHYNEQFF	TRBJ2-1	TRBV27
CASSNLPVLAVNEQFF	TRBJ2-1	TRBV9
CASSLPRTGSTDTQYF	TRBJ2-3	TRBV5-1